The T cell receptor (beta chain) described here comes from a study of blood T cells in healthy people across ages (dated by TCRdb to 2013 to 2016). About the full investigation: In model experiments, template switching captured roughly one uniquely barcoded TCR beta cDNA molecule for every two T cells. Age-related changes in TCR beta repertoire diversity were measured in the study by deep sequencing normalized with unique cDNA molecular identifiers. The donors were split into four age groups: young (average 16 years), middle-aged (over 35), aged (62) and long-lived (about 74). To avoid experimental bias, donors of different ages were distributed randomly across sequencing lanes. Two additional independent replicas of 1 million unique cDNA reads from the same blood draw were analyzed for two donors (one aged 18 to 30 and one aged 80 or older).

Note on this clonotype: Its antigen is currently not known. Within one base of it there is no much larger clone, and no base qualities were kept.

The library relied on 5' RACE. The reads were generated on an Illumina HiSeq 2500. A second PCR of roughly 7 to 11 cycles was performed with a sample-barcoded 5' primer and a J-beta primer mix. A unique molecular identifier was introduced onto each TCR beta cDNA molecule by a template-switch 5' adaptor carrying 12 random nucleotides. Each sample yielded at least 2.5 million CDR3-containing paired-end reads. First-strand cDNA was synthesized from all RNA with the Mint cDNA synthesis kit, primed by a TRBC-specific oligonucleotide. After uracil-DNA glycosylase treatment, a first 18-cycle PCR used universal primers M1SS and BC2_uni_R on all cDNA. On the study's bioinformatics: For normalization, 1 million high-quality reads, each with a distinct molecular identifier, were randomly selected from each sample. Instead of being binned into consensus sequences, reads with shared molecular identifiers were discarded. CDR3 identification, clonotype clustering and error correction used MiTCR with a Q25 quality threshold and the strictest error-elimination algorithm. Lower-bound total TCR beta diversity was estimated with a nonparametric unseen species model using Euler transformation. Starting from the raw public reads, TCRdb applied fastp trimming at Q25, assembled clones with MiXCR and retained in-frame beta chains. Every CDR3 protein is listed once, alongside the most common genes and DNA of its rows. The V and J calls were determined by TCRdb, not by the authors. The sample table holds some 320,000 distinct CDR3 sequences, of which roughly a quarter were seen once. 25% to 30% of the sample rests with the top ten.

The paper's findings and limits, for the study overall: Because the CMV infection status of the donors was unknown, age-related changes in expanded clonotypes may potentially have been confounded. Observed TCR beta diversity correlated strongly with the percentage of naive T cells measured by flow cytometry. As age increased, observed TCR beta diversity per million T cells dropped in a roughly linear way, and a significant reduction was already evident by age 40. Estimates of total diversity from one million sequenced T cells were regarded as lower bounds and underestimates. Conclusive comparison of naive and antigen-experienced compartments was prevented by the profiling of bulk unsorted PBMCs. Compared with the aged group, the long-lived group had more naive CD4+ T cells, fewer expanded clones and increased TCR diversity, a pattern suggesting age selection.

Donors were roughly 40 systemically healthy Caucasian individuals from Russia aged 6 to 90 years. Around 9.8 milliliters of peripheral blood were collected from each donor into EDTA-treated Vacutainer tubes. Ficoll-Paque density-gradient centrifugation was used to isolate PBMCs, with at least 6.5 million per sample. Trizol reagent was used to extract total RNA from the PBMCs, yielding at least 5 micrograms per sample. For every donor, flow cytometry on a PBMC aliquot measured the percentage of naive CD45RAhigh/CD27high T cells. The germline V gene encodes CDR1 SNHLY and CDR2 FYNNEI. The junction shows trimming of 5 bases on V and 8 bases on J, plus 9 bases between the germline ends. The CDR3 runs 11 amino acids, cysteine and phenylalanine included. The read is trimmed to its CDR3 DNA, 33 bases read in frame from base 1.

This receptor chain uses TRBV2 and TRBJ1-2, and TRBD1 may be the D gene, going by 6 matching bases. Specimen: blood. The TCR originated in a woman aged 70-85 years in good health. The encoded CDR3 is CASSRTDGYTF. The nucleotide sequence is given as TGTGCCAGCAGTCGGACAGACGGCTACACCTTC.